Listed below are T cell receptor beta chains from one sample, sequenced in a study of cytomegalovirus exposure and HLA in healthy donors. TCRdb keeps only in-frame clones here, not all; method: immunoSEQ multiplex PCR. The data hold about 120,000 clones, with around 80% observed a single time. The sequencing sample was made of PBMCs. These TCRs come from a man aged 25-45 years in good health and CMV-seropositive. Each CDR3 is given with its conserved first and last residue. D genes are given only for firm matches. Clone size, where shown, is once, few, many, or a class for clones that have expanded.

size	V	J	D	CDR3	DNA
NA	TRBV18	TRBJ2-5	NA	CASSPAPREGGRRETQYF	TGTGCCAGCTCACCAGCCCCCAGGGAAGGGGGAAGACGGGAGACCCAGTACTTC
NA	TRBV5-4	TRBJ2-5	NA	CASSSRGETQYF	TGTGCCAGCAGCTCAAGGGGGGAGACCCAGTACTTC
NA	TRBV4-2	TRBJ2-1	TRBD2	CASRGTSGRIRDEQFF	TGTGCCAGCAGAGGGACTAGCGGGAGGATTCGCGATGAGCAGTTCTTC
few	TRBV27	TRBJ2-7	NA	CASSLGASADYEQYF	TGTGCCAGCAGTTTAGGGGCTAGCGCAGACTACGAGCAGTACTTC
NA	TRBV6-6	TRBJ2-1	TRBD2	CASSPGLAAYNEQFF	TGTGCCAGCAGTCCCGGACTAGCGGCCTACAATGAGCAGTTCTTC
NA	TRBV5-1	TRBJ2-7	NA	CASSLGGRYEQYF	TGCGCCAGCAGCTTGGGGGGGCGGTACGAGCAGTACTTC
NA	TRBV5-1	TRBJ1-1	NA	CASSYRDTENTEAFF	TGCGCCAGCAGCTACCGGGACACGGAGAACACTGAAGCTTTCTTT
NA	TRBV30	TRBJ1-4	NA	CAWSVIAGVGEKLFF	TGTGCCTGGAGTGTCATTGCGGGGGTTGGGGAAAAACTGTTTTTT
NA	TRBV2	TRBJ1-5	NA	CASSERAADYSNQPQHF	TGTGCCAGCAGTGAGAGGGCCGCCGACTATAGCAATCAGCCCCAGCATTTT
once	TRBV9	TRBJ2-2	TRBD2	CASICGRTTGELFF	TGTGCCAGCATCTGCGGGAGGACCACCGGGGAGCTGTTTTTT
NA	TRBV27	TRBJ1-5	NA	CASSLSRSNQPQHF	TGTGCCAGCAGTTTGTCCCGTAGCAATCAGCCCCAGCATTTT
few	TRBV5-1	TRBJ1-1	NA	CASRRGNTEAFF	TGCGCCAGCAGGAGAGGGAACACTGAAGCTTTCTTT
NA	TRBV27	TRBJ1-2	NA	CASSSTQGDYGYTF	TGTGCCAGCAGTTCCACCCAGGGTGACTATGGCTACACCTTC
NA	TRBV7-8	TRBJ2-6	NA	CASSYGSSGANVLTF	TGTGCCAGCAGCTACGGGAGCTCTGGGGCCAACGTCCTGACTTTC
NA	TRBV6-7	TRBJ2-2	NA	CASSYSARRENTGELFF	TGTGCCAGCAGTTACTCGGCTCGACGGGAAAACACCGGGGAGCTGTTTTTT
few	TRBV13	TRBJ2-3	TRBD1	CASTRDRGTDTQYF	TGTGCCAGCACCCGGGACAGGGGAACAGATACGCAGTATTTT
NA	TRBV28	TRBJ1-4	NA	CASSLGGTANEKLFF	TGTGCCAGCAGTTTAGGAGGGACGGCAAATGAAAAACTGTTTTTT
NA	TRBV7-2	TRBJ2-7	TRBD1	CASSLAPGQGAIDEQYF	TGTGCCAGCAGCTTAGCACCCGGACAGGGGGCTATCGACGAGCAGTACTTC
once	TRBV7-2	TRBJ2-7	TRBD2	CASSPLGLAGGLEQYF	TGTGCCAGCAGCCCCCTGGGACTAGCGGGAGGGCTGGAGCAGTACTTC
NA	TRBV18	TRBJ1-1	NA	CASSQGLQTEAFF	TGTGCCAGCTCACAGGGGTTGCAAACTGAAGCTTTCTTT
NA	TRBV7-9	TRBJ2-1	TRBD2	CASSEGLAGYNEQFF	TGTGCCAGCAGCGAGGGACTAGCGGGTTACAATGAGCAGTTCTTC
NA	TRBV6-1	TRBJ2-7	TRBD1	CASSVSGTGLFRDEQYF	TGTGCCAGCAGTGTATCCGGGACAGGCCTTTTTCGGGACGAGCAGTACTTC
few	TRBV4-1	TRBJ1-5	TRBD1	CASSQDFDRGQPQHF	TGCGCCAGCAGCCAAGATTTCGACAGGGGTCAGCCCCAGCATTTT
NA	TRBV19	TRBJ2-5	TRBD2	CASRRSGLAGMETQYF	TGTGCCAGTAGACGCTCCGGACTAGCGGGAATGGAGACCCAGTACTTC
NA	TRBV4-2	TRBJ2-7	NA	CASSQGAGTYSPAPPEQYF	TGTGCCAGCAGCCAAGGGGCCGGGACATATTCCCCTGCTCCCCCCGAGCAGTACTTC
NA	TRBV28	TRBJ2-7	TRBD2	CASKRAGVGEQYF	TGTGCCAGCAAAAGAGCGGGAGTAGGCGAGCAGTACTTC
NA	TRBV9	TRBJ2-5	TRBD2	CASSTGLAGGGQETQYF	TGTGCCAGCAGCACCGGACTAGCGGGAGGGGGCCAAGAGACCCAGTACTTC
NA	TRBV7-8	TRBJ2-1	TRBD2	CASSLWAGGPRNEQFF	TGTGCCAGCAGCTTATGGGCGGGAGGGCCGAGGAATGAGCAGTTCTTC
NA	TRBV9	TRBJ1-5	NA	CASSVDSGGNQPQHF	TGTGCCAGCAGCGTAGATTCAGGGGGCAATCAGCCCCAGCATTTT
NA	TRBV28	TRBJ2-7	TRBD1	CASRPGTGVLGEQYF	TGTGCCAGCAGGCCTGGGACAGGGGTTTTGGGCGAGCAGTACTTC
few	TRBV7-3	TRBJ2-5	TRBD2	CASSWAGEETQYF	TGTGCCAGCAGCTGGGCGGGGGAAGAGACCCAGTACTTC
NA	TRBV6-6	TRBJ2-3	NA	CAIQGVGTDTQYF	TGTGCCATACAGGGAGTAGGTACAGATACGCAGTATTTT
NA	TRBV19	TRBJ1-5	NA	CASSPGGGLGINQPQHF	TGTGCCAGTAGTCCCGGTGGTGGCCTCGGGATCAATCAGCCCCAGCATTTT
NA	TRBV28	TRBJ1-5	NA	CASSLMSRDNQPQHF	TGTGCCAGCAGTCTAATGAGCAGGGACAATCAGCCCCAGCATTTT
NA	TRBV27	TRBJ1-5	NA	CASSWGGHQPQHF	TGTGCCAGCAGTTGGGGGGGGCATCAGCCCCAGCATTTT
NA	TRBV4-3	TRBJ1-2	TRBD1	CASSQAPTGNYGYTF	TGCGCCAGCAGCCAGGCACCGACAGGGAACTATGGCTACACCTTC
once	TRBV7-9	TRBJ2-7	TRBD2	CASSLASSGAYEQYF	TGTGCCAGCAGCTTAGCGTCCAGCGGGGCCTACGAGCAGTACTTC
NA	TRBV7-9	TRBJ2-5	NA	CASSSTGLDRETQYF	TGTGCCAGCAGCTCTACGGGACTTGATCGAGAGACCCAGTACTTC
few	TRBV11-3	TRBJ2-7	TRBD1	CASSLSGTGNYEQYF	TGTGCCAGCAGCTTATCGGGGACAGGGAACTACGAGCAGTACTTC
NA	TRBV6-6	TRBJ1-2	TRBD1	CASSYSTTQGDGYTF	TGTGCCAGCAGTTACTCGACAACGCAGGGGGATGGCTACACCTTC
NA	TRBV9	TRBJ2-4	NA	CASSVGGGDIQYF	TGTGCCAGCAGCGTAGGAGGGGGGGACATTCAGTACTTC
few	TRBV30	TRBJ2-7	TRBD1	CAWSFVGGFYEQYF	TGTGCCTGGAGTTTTGTAGGGGGCTTTTACGAGCAGTACTTC
NA	TRBV18	TRBJ2-5	TRBD1	CASSLNRQGAVQETQYF	TGTGCCAGCTCGCTAAACCGGCAGGGGGCGGTTCAAGAGACCCAGTACTTC
few	TRBV9	TRBJ2-7	NA	CASALSGVSYEQYF	TGTGCCAGCGCCCTGTCGGGGGTGTCTTACGAGCAGTACTTC
NA	TRBV2	TRBJ2-1	NA	CASSDRVNHNEQFF	TGTGCCAGCAGTGACAGGGTTAATCACAATGAGCAGTTCTTC
NA	TRBV6-5	TRBJ2-1	NA	CASSPQGGNEQFF	TGTGCCAGCAGCCCTCAGGGAGGCAATGAGCAGTTCTTC
NA	TRBV5-4	TRBJ2-7	NA	CASSLGASVSYEQYF	TGTGCCAGCAGCTTGGGGGCCTCTGTTAGCTACGAGCAGTACTTC
NA	TRBV27	TRBJ1-2	TRBD1	CASSHNAGGNYGYTF	TGTGCCAGCAGTCATAATGCAGGGGGCAACTATGGCTACACCTTC
once	TRBV7-3	TRBJ2-5	TRBD1	CASSLRGGTGEQETQYF	TGTGCCAGCAGCTTACGGGGGGGGACAGGGGAACAAGAGACCCAGTACTTC
NA	TRBV9	TRBJ1-2	NA	CASSPRNPGQTNYGYTF	TGTGCCAGCAGCCCTCGAAACCCAGGACAGACTAACTATGGCTACACCTTC
once	TRBV7-9	TRBJ2-1	TRBD1	CASSLNFQGATYNEQFF	TGTGCCAGCAGCTTAAATTTCCAGGGGGCCACCTACAATGAGCAGTTCTTC
NA	TRBV6-5	TRBJ1-2	TRBD1	CASSFGQGRYGYTF	TGTGCCAGCAGCTTTGGACAGGGCCGCTATGGCTACACCTTC
NA	TRBV19	TRBJ1-2	NA	CASSDWGGFQHGYTF	TGTGCCAGTAGCGACTGGGGAGGCTTCCAACATGGCTACACCTTC
NA	TRBV28	TRBJ2-3	TRBD1	CASRGTGEVDTQYF	TGTGCCAGTCGGGGGACAGGGGAGGTAGATACGCAGTATTTT
NA	TRBV27	TRBJ2-3	NA	CASSIFITGTQYF	TGTGCCAGCAGTATCTTTATCACGGGTACGCAGTATTTT
NA	TRBV30	TRBJ1-3	TRBD1	CAWRDRAGNTIYF	TGTGCCTGGAGGGACAGGGCTGGAAACACCATATATTTT
NA	TRBV5-1	TRBJ2-5	TRBD1	CASSSPTGQETQYF	TGCGCCAGCAGCTCACCGACAGGGCAGGAGACCCAGTACTTC
NA	TRBV10-3	TRBJ2-7	TRBD1	CAIKLETGGSYEQYF	TGTGCCATCAAGCTGGAGACAGGGGGCTCCTACGAGCAGTACTTC
NA	TRBV29-1	TRBJ2-3	TRBD2	CSAGRVGLTDTQYF	TGCAGCGCTGGGAGGGTGGGGCTCACAGATACGCAGTATTTT
NA	TRBV28	TRBJ2-7	NA	CASRTQPQGTYEQYF	TGTGCCAGCAGGACTCAACCGCAGGGGACCTACGAGCAGTACTTC